What follows are 29 T cell receptor beta chains derived from one specimen sequenced in a study of T-cell reconstitution after alpha-beta-depleted transplantation in children (TCRdb year 2016). What this sample's treatment or condition label stands for: allogeneic hematopoietic cell transplantation with graft depleted of TCRalphabeta T cells and CD19 B cells. Libraries were made using PCR. Sequencing took place on an Illumina HiSeq 2500. TCR library preparation used molecular barcoding, with unique molecular identifiers applied to normalize quantification of the TCRbeta repertoire. The raw public data were reprocessed by TCRdb itself: fastp quality trimming at Q25, MiXCR clonotype calling, in-frame beta chains only. Every distinct CDR3 protein forms one entry, paired with its most common genes and DNA. This sample comprises approximately 630,000 distinct CDR3 sequences, around 12% of them detected only once. The top ten constitute roughly 0.84% of the sample.

The sequencing here drew on PBMCs, taken before TCRalphabeta/CD19-depleted stem cell transplant. These receptors came from a girl aged 2-10 years with congenital amegakaryocytic thrombocytopenia, due to receive a stem cell transplant.

This clonotype came up many times. CDR3 DNA: TGCAGCGTCCAAAGAATGAATTCCGTTGAGCAGTTCTTC. It codes for CSVQRMNSVEQFF. The rearrangement uses TRBV29-1 and TRBJ2-1; D unclear. Germline V gene data show CDR1 as SQVTM and CDR2 as ANQGSEA. This CDR3 has 13 amino acids. Trimming cost V 6 bases and J 9 bases, with 18 bases left between them.

This clonotype appeared many times. The rearrangement uses TRBV20-1 and TRBJ2-1; TRBD2 matches at 9 bases. In germline, CDR1 is DFQATT, CDR2 SNEGSKA (reference sequence). The V gene end was trimmed by 6 bases and the J gene end by 11 bases; junction bases not matched to a gene: 5. CDR3 length: 11 amino acids. The CDR3 DNA is TGCAGTGCCAAGCTAGCGGGACAGCAGTTCTTC. This codes for CSAKLAGQQFF.

This clonotype has only a few counts. The rearrangement links TRBV28 to TRBJ2-7; possible D gene TRBD2, 6 bases. V was shortened by 11 bases and J by 3 bases, with 14 bases between the two germline ends. CDR3 length: 12 amino acids. Germline-derived CDR1 and CDR2 are MDHEN and SYDVKM. The CDR3 spells CAARGALYEQYF. The CDR3 bases are TGTGCCGCCCGCGGGGCCCTCTACGAGCAGTACTTC.

The table lists this clonotype with a few counts. This chain links TRBV20-1 with TRBJ2-7, with 9 bases fitting TRBD2. Germline CDR1 and CDR2: DFQATT and SNEGSKA (reference sequence). The trim removed 0 bases at V and 4 bases at J, leaving 7 bases unmatched. The CDR3 has 15 residues. For the CDR3, the DNA is TGCAGTGCTAGAGATATTAGCGGGAGAGCGTACGAGCAGTACTTC. This sequence encodes CSARDISGRAYEQYF.

On this clonotype itself: Possible read error: a much larger clone is one base away. The chain joins TRBV20-1 to TRBJ1-3; a weak D match, TRBD1 (5 bases). CDR3 length equals 16 residues. Germline V gene sequence: CDR1 DFQATT, CDR2 SNEGSKA (reference sequence). The CDR3 region has the DNA TGCTGTGCTAGAGACGTCCGGGACTTAAGTGGAAACACCATATATTTT. This translates into CCARDVRDLSGNTIYF.

This clonotype was observed at least ten times. V usage is TRBV20-1 and J usage is TRBJ1-4; 9 bases are shared with TRBD1. This CDR3 spans 18 amino acids. The trim removed 2 bases at V and 4 bases at J, leaving 14 bases unmatched. CDR1 is DFQATT, CDR2 SNEGSKA, per germline (reference sequence). As DNA, the CDR3 is TGCAGTGCTAGACCACTCGAGACAGGGGGGGGTCTTAATGAAAAACTGTTTTTT. Its protein is CSARPLETGGGLNEKLFF.

This clonotype was detected only a few times. This chain links TRBV7-6 with TRBJ2-2, with TRBD2 matching 8 bases. Losses at the gene ends were 3 bases for V and 2 bases for J; bases not matched to a gene: 5. This CDR3 comprises 16 residues. Germline CDR1 is SGHVS and CDR2 is FNYEAQ. CDR3 loop: CASSFTSGTNTGELFF. The CDR3 DNA reads as TGTGCCAGCAGCTTCACTAGCGGAACAAACACCGGGGAGCTGTTTTTT.

This clonotype was detected ten times or more. The chain joins TRBV18 to TRBJ1-1, with TRBD1 as a possible D gene (6 bases). The CDR3 length is 16 residues. V gave up 6 bases and J gave up 2 bases, with 19 bases separating them. Germline loops: CDR1 KGHSH, CDR2 LQKENI. Here the CDR3 reads CASSRESTGSNTEAFF. The DNA of the CDR3 is TGTGCCAGCTCTCGTGAATCTACAGGGAGTAACACTGAAGCTTTCTTT. The full variable domain, its missing parts supplied by reference TRBV18 and TRBJ1-1, is NAGVMQNPRHLVRRRGQEARLRCSPMKGHSHVYWYRQLPEEGLKFMVYLQKENIIDESGMPKERFSAEFPKEGPSILRIQQVVRGDSAAYFCASSRESTGSNTEAFFGQGTRLTVV.

This sequence joins TRBV2 and TRBJ2-3; maybe TRBD1 (8 bases). The CDR3 sequence is 14 residues long. V lost 6 bases and J lost 6, with 16 bases in between. Germline V CDR1 and CDR2: SNHLY, FYNNEI. The CDR3 coding sequence is TGTGCCAGCAGGGACAGGGAGGGCTTGGATACGCAGTATTTT. Its protein is CASRDREGLDTQYF.

A few counts support this clonotype. V and J are TRBV3-1 and TRBJ2-3; 12 nucleotides line up with TRBD2. J gave up 6 bases and V 3 bases, and 10 bases lay outside the gene matches. Germline-derived CDR1 and CDR2 are LGHDT and YNNKEL (reference sequence). The CDR3 is 17 amino acids. The DNA for the CDR3 is TGTGCCAGCAGCCATGATCGACTAGCGGGAGTCCCCGATACGCAGTATTTT. Translating gives CASSHDRLAGVPDTQYF.

The table lists this clonotype with many counts. J is TRBJ2-1 and V is TRBV20-1; 9 nucleotides line up with TRBD2. The V segment lost 5 bases and the J segment 4 bases; nucleotides outside the gene matches: 9. The CDR3 is 15 amino acids. Germline loops: CDR1 DFQATT, CDR2 SNEGSKA (reference sequence). The CDR3 spells CSAGIASGDYNEQFF. The CDR3 DNA sequence: TGCAGTGCTGGGATTGCTAGCGGGGATTACAATGAGCAGTTCTTC.

The table lists this clonotype with many counts. The chain joins TRBV29-1 to TRBJ2-7, with TRBD1 identical over 7 bases. The CDR3 is 12 amino acids. Germline CDR1 SQVTM, CDR2 ANQGSEA. With 4 bases clipped from V and 3 bases from J, the junction kept 3 bases outside the gene matches. In DNA, the CDR3 is TGCAGCGTTGGAGACAGGGACTACGAGCAGTACTTC. Protein: CSVGDRDYEQYF.

This clonotype has at least ten counts. This chain uses TRBV7-6 with TRBJ2-2; D is unclear. CDR3 length: 15 amino acids. V was clipped by 0 bases and J by 6 bases, with 11 bases between them. Germline V lookup: CDR1 SGHVS, CDR2 FNYEAQ. DNA for the CDR3: TGTGCCAGCAGCTTAGCTGGGCCTCCGGCCGGGGAGCTGTTTTTT. It specifies CASSLAGPPAGELFF.

J is TRBJ2-1 and V is TRBV27; TRBD1 might be the D (6 bases). This CDR3 is 16 amino acids long. V was trimmed by 5 bases and J by 4 bases, leaving 18 bases between them. CDR1 is MNHEY, CDR2 SMNVEV, per germline (reference sequence). CDR3 protein: CASSLPTGIRYNEQFF. In DNA, the CDR3 is TGTGCCAGCAGTCTCCCTACAGGGATCAGGTACAATGAGCAGTTCTTC.

This clonotype was counted many times. The V call is TRBV20-1, the J call TRBJ1-1; possible D gene TRBD1, 5 bases. The CDR3 sequence is 13 residues long. The germline V gene encodes CDR1 DFQATT and CDR2 SNEGSKA (reference sequence). V was shortened by 6 bases and J by 2 bases, with 13 bases between the two germline ends. As DNA, the CDR3 is TGCAGTGCCACGGGACGGGCAAACACTGAAGCTTTCTTT. Its protein product is CSATGRANTEAFF.

Written as DNA, the CDR3 is TGTGCCAGCAGCGTAGGGTATTTCGCGGGAGGAAAAGAGACCCAGTACTTC. Protein product: CASSVGYFAGGKETQYF. The rearrangement links TRBV9 to TRBJ2-5, with TRBD2 matching over 8 bases. Germline V gene sequence: CDR1 SGDLS, CDR2 YYNGEE. Trimming cost V 0 bases and J 3 bases; bases outside gene matches: 10. CDR3 length: 17 residues.

This clonotype was seen many times. V is TRBV20-1 and J is TRBJ2-2; D is unclear. Trimming took off 0 bases at V and 4 bases at J, with 3 bases between the two ends. The CDR3 spans 12 residues. Per the germline V gene, CDR1 is DFQATT and CDR2 is SNEGSKA (reference sequence). The CDR3 bases are TGCAGTGCTAGAGAGGGCACCGGGGAGCTGTTTTTT. Its protein product is CSAREGTGELFF.

V is TRBV7-9 and J is TRBJ2-7, with D possibly being TRBD2 (5 bases). The CDR3 length is 13 residues. Between the trimmed V and J ends, which lost 4 bases and 6 bases, there was a span of 13 bases. Looked up from germline, CDR1 is SEHNR and CDR2 is FQNEAQ (reference sequence). CDR3 sequence (DNA): TGTGCCAGCAGCTATTTGTGGGAGAGCGAGCAGTACTTC. Its protein is CASSYLWESEQYF.

The gene calls are TRBV7-8 and TRBJ2-3, with 8 bases fitting TRBD2. CDR3 length equals 18 residues. The V gene end was trimmed by 5 bases and the J gene end by 2 bases; junction bases not matched to a gene: 15. Germline CDR1 is SGHVS and CDR2 is FQNEAQ. This CDR3 reads CASSTPLQGGRSTDTQYF. The CDR3 region has the DNA TGTGCCAGCAGCACCCCCCTCCAAGGCGGGAGGTCCACAGATACGCAGTATTTT.

This clonotype was observed many times. The rearrangement joins TRBV5-8 to TRBJ1-3; tentative D call: TRBD1 (5 bases). The CDR3 sequence is 15 residues long. Germline loops: CDR1 SGHTS, CDR2 YDEGEE. Trimming removed 7 bases from V and 5 bases from J, with 19 bases in between. The CDR3 protein is CASVDQSTARNTIYF. The DNA for the CDR3 is TGTGCCAGCGTTGACCAGTCGACAGCAAGAAACACCATATATTTT.

In its sample, this clonotype was seen a few times. The V call is TRBV4-2, the J call TRBJ2-3; possibly TRBD2 for D (6 bases). The ends were cut back, 2 bases at V and 4 bases at J, with 25 bases in the middle. The CDR3 sequence is 19 residues long. CDR1 is LGHNA, CDR2 YNFKEQ, per germline. CDR3 coding DNA: TGTGCCAGCAGCCAAAAGTACCGGGACTCCATCTCCCTGCCAGATACGCAGTATTTT. Encoded protein: CASSQKYRDSISLPDTQYF.

This clonotype has ten or more counts. The gene calls are TRBV28 and TRBJ2-1, with D hard to call. Trimming stripped 7 bases from V and 0 bases from J, with 19 bases between. The CDR3 consists of 17 residues. Germline CDR1 reads MDHEN; CDR2 reads SYDVKM. Here the CDR3 DNA reads TGTGCCAGCATTCCATCCGGAAGCTTAAGCTCCTACAATGAGCAGTTCTTC. Residues: CASIPSGSLSSYNEQFF.

This clonotype appeared many times. In nucleotides, the CDR3 is TGCGCCAGCAGTGAGGGACTCCTCTACGAGCAGTACTTC. Amino acid sequence: CASSEGLLYEQYF. The chain links TRBV10-2 to TRBJ2-7, with a weak D call TRBD2 (5 bases). In germline, CDR1 is WSHSY, CDR2 SAAADI. This CDR3 is built from 13 residues. V shed 2 bases and J shed 3 bases, with 8 bases lying between them.

This sequence joins TRBV7-3 and TRBJ2-3, with D uncertain. The tail of the sequence fits TRBJ1-5 better, so the J call may be wrong. This CDR3 has 12 amino acids. CDR1 and CDR2 from the germline V gene are SGHTA and FQGTGA. The DNA for the CDR3 is TGTGCCAGCAGCCCAGGCACAGATACGCAGCATTTT. This codes for CASSPGTDTQHF.

At least ten counts were recorded for this clonotype. This rearrangement joins TRBV5-1 to TRBJ2-1, with 12 bases lining up with TRBD2. The CDR3 is 15 amino acids. The V gene end was trimmed by 7 bases and the J gene end by 1 base; junction bases not matched to a gene: 3. Germline values: CDR1 SGHRS, CDR2 YFSETQ. As DNA, the CDR3 is TGCGCCAGCCAACTAGCGGGAGGATCCTACAATGAGCAGTTCTTC. Translating it yields CASQLAGGSYNEQFF. Drawing the rest from reference TRBV5-1 and TRBJ2-1, the complete variable domain is KAGVTQTPRYLIKTRGQQVTLSCSPISGHRSVSWYQQTPGQGLQFLFEYFSETQRNKGNFPGRFSGRQFSNSRSEMNVSTLELGDSALYLCASQLAGGSYNEQFFGPGTRLTVL.

There are many counts of this clonotype. The chain uses TRBV20-1 and TRBJ1-3, with unresolved D. Germline values: CDR1 DFQATT, CDR2 SNEGSKA (reference sequence). This CDR3 region has 16 residues. V gave up 0 bases and J gave up 0 bases, with 12 bases separating them. The CDR3 spells CSAREGAVISGNTIYF. The DNA for the CDR3 is TGCAGTGCTAGAGAGGGCGCGGTAATCTCTGGAAACACCATATATTTT.

The chain couples TRBV27 to TRBJ2-4; TRBD2 aligns across 7 bases. J gave up 7 bases and V 5 bases, and 8 bases lay outside the gene matches. In germline, CDR1 is MNHEY, CDR2 SMNVEV (reference sequence). The CDR3 is 14 amino acids. The CDR3 sequence is CASSPRLAGNIQYF. Here the CDR3 DNA reads TGTGCCAGCAGTCCCAGACTAGCTGGGAACATTCAGTACTTC.

In its sample, this clonotype was seen many times. One junction end does not reproduce the germline sequence, and a read error may be involved. J is TRBJ2-5 and V is TRBV7-6; D uncertain. Germline V gives CDR1 SGHVS, CDR2 FNYEAQ. The CDR3 totals 12 residues. The CDR3 spells CASSLAPETQYF. Here the CDR3 DNA reads TGTGCCAGCAGTTTAGCTCCAGAGACCCAGTACTTC.

This clonotype was seen repeatedly, ten times or more. The chain's CDR3 is CASSLARGGVASYEQYF. CDR3 DNA: TGTGCCAGCAGCTTAGCGCGGGGAGGCGTCGCCTCCTACGAGCAGTACTTC. The V gene is TRBV7-8, the J gene TRBJ2-7; maybe TRBD2 (6 bases). Deletions cut 0 bases from V and 0 bases from J, with 15 bases between. Per the germline V gene, CDR1 is SGHVS and CDR2 is FQNEAQ. The CDR3 runs to 17 residues.